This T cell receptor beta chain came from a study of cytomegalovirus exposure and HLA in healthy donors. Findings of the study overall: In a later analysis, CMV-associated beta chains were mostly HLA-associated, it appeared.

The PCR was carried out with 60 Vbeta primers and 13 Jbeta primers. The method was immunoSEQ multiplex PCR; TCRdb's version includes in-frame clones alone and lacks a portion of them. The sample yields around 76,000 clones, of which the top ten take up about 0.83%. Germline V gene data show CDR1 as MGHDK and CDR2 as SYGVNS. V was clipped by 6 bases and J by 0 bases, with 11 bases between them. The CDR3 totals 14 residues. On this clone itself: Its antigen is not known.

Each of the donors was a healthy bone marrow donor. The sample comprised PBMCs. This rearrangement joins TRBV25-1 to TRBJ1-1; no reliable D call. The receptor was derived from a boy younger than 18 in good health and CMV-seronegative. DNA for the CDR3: TGTGCCAGCAGAGAGGGCGGATTGAACACTGAAGCTTTCTTT. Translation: CASREGGLNTEAFF.